This T cell receptor (beta chain) was sequenced during a study of STAT5B mutations in CD4+ large granular lymphocyte leukemia. Background on the study: Among healthy donors, a particular HLA allele went with more CDR3 'QG' motifs. Broader study findings: No patients shared main leukemic clonotypes, though roughly 27% appeared at low frequency elsewhere.

Sequencing was at survey level. TCRdb keeps only in-frame clones here, not all; method: immunoSEQ multiplex PCR. The repertoire includes 40,000 or so clones, under 85% of them detected once, and 0.45% to 0.6% sits in the top ten. Of note for this clone: The target antigen is unknown.

This receptor was taken from a human donor in good health. Sequenced: CD4+ T cells from blood buffy coats.

CDR3 nucleotide sequence: TGTGCCAGCTCACCAGGGAGCCCCAGGAACACCGGGGAGCTGTTTTTT. Its protein is CASSPGSPRNTGELFF. The J gene is TRBJ2-2, the V gene TRBV18, with TRBD2 as a possible D gene (5 bases). This CDR3 is 16 amino acids long. Trimming shortened V by 2 bases and J by 1 base, and 11 bases separated the two germline ends. CDR1 is KGHSH, CDR2 LQKENI, per germline.